The rows below give T cell receptor beta chains drawn from one sample of a study of cytomegalovirus exposure and HLA in healthy donors. Sequenced by immunoSEQ multiplex PCR; TCRdb stores in-frame clones only, minus some. The profile covers roughly 130,000 clones, with 81% appearing a single time and less than 6.5% taken by the ten largest. Source material: PBMCs. All receptors derive from a woman in her 40s in good health and CMV-seropositive. Both conserved end residues are part of each CDR3. D genes are given only for firm matches. A clone size is listed for some rows: how often the clone was seen (once, few, many), or a class if it is expanded.

clone size | D gene | J gene | V gene | CDR3 protein | CDR3 DNA
. | . | TRBJ1-3 | TRBV5-1 | CASSGGADTNTIYF | TGCGCCAGCAGCGGGGGGGCAGATACGAACACCATATATTTT
. | TRBD1 | TRBJ1-2 | TRBV7-3 | CASSNGQGPQNGYTF | TGTGCCAGCAGCAACGGACAGGGTCCCCAGAATGGCTACACCTTC
. | . | TRBJ2-6 | TRBV30 | CAWTAGTTGFGSGANVLTF | TGTGCCTGGACGGCCGGGACAACGGGGTTTGGCTCTGGGGCTAACGTCCTGACTTTC
. | . | TRBJ2-5 | TRBV6-1 | CASRLETQYF | TGTGCCAGCAGACTAGAGACCCAGTACTTC
. | TRBD2 | TRBJ2-7 | TRBV6-4 | CASSDGDWGGDEQYF | TGTGCCAGCAGTGACGGGGATTGGGGGGGAGACGAGCAGTACTTC
. | . | TRBJ2-7 | TRBV9 | CASSVRGSHEQYF | TGTGCCAGCAGCGTGAGAGGGAGCCACGAGCAGTACTTC
few | . | TRBJ1-2 | TRBV9 | CASSVGQTILPHYGYTF | TGTGCCAGCAGCGTCGGACAGACAATACTTCCACACTATGGCTACACCTTC
. | TRBD2 | TRBJ2-7 | TRBV9 | CASSERGGQYEQYF | TGTGCCAGCAGCGAACGGGGGGGCCAGTACGAGCAGTACTTC
. | TRBD1 | TRBJ2-3 | TRBV28 | CASSSGQGTDTQYF | TGTGCCAGCAGCTCAGGACAGGGAACAGATACGCAGTATTTT
. | TRBD1 | TRBJ2-7 | TRBV27 | CASSLRGQVYEQYF | TGTGCCAGCTCGCTCCGGGGACAGGTCTACGAGCAGTACTTC
. | TRBD2 | TRBJ2-5 | TRBV7-7 | CASSLGLAGSQETQYF | TGTGCTAGCAGCTTGGGACTAGCGGGGAGCCAAGAGACCCAGTACTTC
. | TRBD1 | TRBJ2-7 | TRBV6-5 | CASSRGQGYPYEQYF | TGTGCCAGCAGCCGGGGACAGGGGTACCCCTACGAGCAGTACTTC
. | . | TRBJ1-2 | TRBV5-1 | CASSLVGLEDGYTF | TGCGCCAGCAGCTTGGTCGGGCTGGAGGATGGCTACACCTTC
few | TRBD2 | TRBJ2-2 | TRBV10-3 | CAISERDSGRARTGELFF | TGTGCCATCAGTGAAAGGGATAGCGGGAGGGCCCGAACCGGGGAGCTGTTTTTT
. | TRBD1 | TRBJ2-4 | TRBV6-1 | CASSETLGQANIQYF | TGTGCCAGCAGTGAAACCCTTGGACAGGCAAACATTCAGTACTTC
. | TRBD1 | TRBJ2-5 | TRBV13 | CASSFIDRGETQYF | TGTGCCAGCAGCTTTATCGACAGGGGAGAGACCCAGTACTTC
once | . | TRBJ1-2 | TRBV13 | CASSLGAGRIGGYTF | TGTGCCAGCAGCTTAGGTGCAGGGCGGATAGGTGGCTACACCTTC
. | TRBD1 | TRBJ1-2 | TRBV4-2 | CASSQDLSGGANYGYTF | TGTGCCAGCAGCCAAGATCTTTCAGGGGGCGCTAACTATGGCTACACCTTC
. | TRBD2 | TRBJ2-7 | TRBV15 | CATSPAGGSYEQYF | TGTGCCACCAGCCCAGCGGGAGGTTCCTACGAGCAGTACTTC
. | TRBD2 | TRBJ2-7 | TRBV7-8 | CASSLGLDHREQYF | TGTGCCAGCAGCTTGGGACTAGATCACCGCGAGCAGTACTTC
few | TRBD1 | TRBJ2-3 | TRBV11-2 | CASSLAGGQDTQYF | TGTGCCAGCAGCTTAGCAGGGGGCCAAGATACGCAGTATTTT
. | TRBD1 | TRBJ1-5 | TRBV19 | CASSPRQGASNQPQHF | TGTGCCAGTAGTCCCCGACAGGGTGCGAGCAATCAGCCCCAGCATTTT
. | . | TRBJ1-5 | TRBV5-5 | CASSPQGLSNQPQHF | TGTGCCAGCAGCCCCCAGGGGCTTAGCAATCAGCCCCAGCATTTT
. | . | TRBJ1-3 | TRBV5-6 | CASSPNPARTGKAGNTIYF | TGTGCCAGCAGCCCCAACCCTGCGCGTACAGGGAAAGCCGGAAACACCATATATTTT
few | TRBD1 | TRBJ1-2 | TRBV6-5 | CASRPTGAYGYTF | TGTGCCAGCAGGCCCACAGGGGCCTATGGCTACACCTTC